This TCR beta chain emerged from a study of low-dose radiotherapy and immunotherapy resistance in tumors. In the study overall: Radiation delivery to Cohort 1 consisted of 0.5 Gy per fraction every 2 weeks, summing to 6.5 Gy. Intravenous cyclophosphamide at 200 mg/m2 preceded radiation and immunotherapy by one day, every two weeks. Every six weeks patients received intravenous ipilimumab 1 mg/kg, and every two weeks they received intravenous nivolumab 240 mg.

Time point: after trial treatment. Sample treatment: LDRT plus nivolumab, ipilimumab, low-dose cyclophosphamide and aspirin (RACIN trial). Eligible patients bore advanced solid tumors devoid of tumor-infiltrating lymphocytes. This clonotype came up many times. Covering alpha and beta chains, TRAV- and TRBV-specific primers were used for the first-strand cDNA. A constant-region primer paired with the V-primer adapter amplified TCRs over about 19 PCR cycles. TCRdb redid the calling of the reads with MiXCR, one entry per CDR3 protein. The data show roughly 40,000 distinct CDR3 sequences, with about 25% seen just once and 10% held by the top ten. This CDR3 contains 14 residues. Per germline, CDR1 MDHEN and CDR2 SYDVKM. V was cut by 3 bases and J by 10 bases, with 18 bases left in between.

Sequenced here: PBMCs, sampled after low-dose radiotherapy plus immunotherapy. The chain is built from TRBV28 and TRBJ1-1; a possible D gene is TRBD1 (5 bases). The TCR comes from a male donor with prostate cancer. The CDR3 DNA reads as TGTGCCAGCAGTTTGGGGCGCCCGGGTATCGGAGCTTTCTTT. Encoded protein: CASSLGRPGIGAFF.